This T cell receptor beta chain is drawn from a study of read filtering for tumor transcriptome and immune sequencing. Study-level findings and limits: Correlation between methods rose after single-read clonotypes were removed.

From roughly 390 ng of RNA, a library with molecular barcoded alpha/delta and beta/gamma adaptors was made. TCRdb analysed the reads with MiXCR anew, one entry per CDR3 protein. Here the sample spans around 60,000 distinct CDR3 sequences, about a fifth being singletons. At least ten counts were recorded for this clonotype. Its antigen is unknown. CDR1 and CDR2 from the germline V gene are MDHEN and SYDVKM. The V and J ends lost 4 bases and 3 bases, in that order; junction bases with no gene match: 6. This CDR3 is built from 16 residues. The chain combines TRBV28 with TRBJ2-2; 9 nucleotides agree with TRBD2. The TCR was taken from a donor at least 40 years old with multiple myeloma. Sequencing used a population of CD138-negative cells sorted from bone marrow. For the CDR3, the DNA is TGTGCCAGCAGTTCCTCGACTAGCGGTTACACCGGGGAGCTGTTTTTT. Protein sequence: CASSSSTSGYTGELFF.